The source of this T cell receptor beta chain is a study of cytomegalovirus exposure and HLA in healthy donors. Germline CDR1 reads SGDLS; CDR2 reads YYNGEE. Losses at the gene ends were 3 bases for V and 0 bases for J; bases not matched to a gene: 4. The CDR3 runs to 15 residues. The PCR used 60 Vbeta and 13 Jbeta primers. Some clones are missing from TCRdb's copy, which holds only in-frame ones; the method was immunoSEQ multiplex PCR. The sample includes about 180,000 clones, roughly 78% of them seen just once. The genes are TRBV9 and TRBJ1-2; TRBD1 matches 8 bases. The specimen was PBMCs. The sequence was collected from a woman in her thirties or forties in good health and CMV-seronegative. CDR3 nucleotides: TGTGCCAGCAGCGCCCGGACAGGGACTAACTATGGCTACACCTTC. Residues: CASSARTGTNYGYTF.